This T cell receptor beta chain originates from a study of T cells expressing NK-cell markers. Background on the study: Sorted CD3+CD56-NKG2C+, CD3+CD56+NKG2C+ and CD3+CD56+NKG2C- T cells supplied the TCR beta repertoires.

TCRdb reprocessed the 5' RACE reads and reports one entry per CDR3 protein, with no DNA. The sample table sets out almost 450,000 distinct CDR3 sequences. In germline, CDR1 is SEHNR, CDR2 FQNEAQ (reference sequence). The CDR3 runs to 16 residues. The sequenced sample consisted of blood T cells: a sorted CD56 or NKG2C T cell subset, CD4+ or CD8+ T cells, or bulk PBMC T cells (not recorded which). This chain links TRBV7-9 with TRBJ2-5; without DNA, the TCRdb call of TRBD1 cannot be checked. The receptor's source is a woman between 18 and 69 years old in good health. CDR3 region: CASSVTGQGVQETQYF.